This T cell receptor beta chain is drawn from a study of blood T cells in healthy people across ages. For the second PCR, which ran for roughly 6 to 12 cycles, a sample-barcoded 5' primer and a J-beta primer mix were used. Every molecule of cDNA carried a tag from a template-switch adaptor with 12 random nucleotides. TCRdb called the 5' RACE reads again in MiXCR, with one record for every CDR3 protein. The sample includes 650,000 or so distinct CDR3 sequences, 45% to 60% of them seen just once. In each sample, at least 6.5 million PBMCs were isolated. Total RNA, at least 5.5 micrograms per sample, was extracted from PBMCs. Remarks on this clonotype: The antigen remains undetermined.

The junction had 3 bases not matched to a gene; V was cut back by 0 bases and J by 4 bases. The CDR3 runs to 14 residues. CDR1 is SGDLS, CDR2 YYNGEE, per germline. Study-level findings and limits: PBMC samples, being unsorted, prevented any conclusive comparison of naive and antigen-experienced cells.

This receptor was obtained from an elderly woman in good health. The sample was blood. The chain recombines TRBV9 with TRBJ1-2; TRBD1 matches at 7 bases. CDR3 sequence: CASSVDGTAYGYTF. Here the CDR3 DNA reads TGTGCCAGCAGCGTAGATGGGACAGCCTATGGCTACACCTTC.